This is a list of T cell receptor beta chains from one sample in a study of chemoradiotherapy in HPV16-positive cancers. Generated by immunoSEQ multiplex PCR, the TCRdb table keeps only in-frame clones and is missing some. This repertoire shows some 11,000 clones, about 87% found once; its top ten account for roughly 6.1%. This specimen consisted of blood, obtained from a patient who underwent chemoradiotherapy. The receptors derive from a human donor with HPV-associated anogenital cancer. The CDR3 runs from the conserved cysteine through the conserved F or W.

V gene	J gene	CDR3 protein
TRBV18	TRBJ1-2	CASSPRLADIYTF
TRBV23-1	TRBJ2-4	CASRPPVRQGNPAPAKNIQYF
TRBV4-1	TRBJ2-3	CASSQEGQFTDTQYF
TRBV7-9	TRBJ2-1	CASSLNSGDGQFF
TRBV10-3	TRBJ2-1	CAISGAGGSSYNEQFF
TRBV4-1	TRBJ2-7	CASSQDRLAFYNEQYF
TRBV4-2	TRBJ1-1	CASRREENTEAFF
TRBV5-1	TRBJ1-1	CASSLASRGALTNTEAFF
TRBV6-6	TRBJ1-1	CASSSTIQGLRTEAFF
TRBV6-7	TRBJ1-5	CASSYRPKSGRGYQPQHF
TRBV18	TRBJ1-5	CASSQLSTGSNQPQHF
TRBV19	TRBJ2-5	CASSIGGFGETQYF
TRBV7-9	TRBJ2-3	CASSQSGGADTQYF
TRBV2	TRBJ1-3	CASSEPVGLANTIYF
TRBV5-1	TRBJ2-5	CASSLTGIQETQYF
TRBV9	TRBJ1-6	CASSPRTGGYSPLHF
TRBV7-9	TRBJ2-3	CASSLDVGGRTDTQYF
TRBV28	TRBJ2-2	CASSLSGRYTGELFF
TRBV12-5	TRBJ1-1	CASGLGMGGRAFF
TRBV11-1	TRBJ2-1	CASSKLAGGRSEQFF
TRBV5-1	TRBJ1-4	CASSWGDRDGEKLFF
TRBV2	TRBJ2-2	CASSVVANTGELFF
TRBV28	TRBJ2-3	CASDPPGGHGTQYF
TRBV9	TRBJ2-3	CASSVEGGGRTDTQYF
TRBV11-2	TRBJ1-2	CASSFRYLCYGYTF
TRBV27	TRBJ1-5	CASGRGQGPNQPQHF
TRBV9	TRBJ1-6	CASSVGPKAASSYNSPLHF
TRBV4-2	TRBJ2-2	CASSQAVGELFF
TRBV19	TRBJ2-5	CASSRLAGATGETQYF
TRBV4-1	TRBJ1-1	CASSQTFNDNAEAFF
TRBV7-8	TRBJ2-3	CASSLYVAQGSTDTQYF
TRBV6-5	TRBJ1-1	CASSYLGGNTEAFF
TRBV5-1	TRBJ1-1	CASSLGQGIGTEAFF
TRBV25-1	TRBJ1-5	CASSVQGPGQPQHF
TRBV30	TRBJ2-1	CAWGDTLNNEQFF
TRBV5-1	TRBJ2-2	CASSYSSGGNTGELFF
TRBV2	TRBJ2-3	CASSQVSGGRTDTQYF
TRBV5-1	TRBJ2-2	CASSLETGGTATGELFF
TRBV4-1	TRBJ2-2	CASSQAGFNTGELFF
TRBV19	TRBJ1-2	CASSILTAQTQLRGYTF
TRBV15	TRBJ2-3	CATGGQGGTDTQYF
TRBV2	TRBJ2-1	CASTEGGGDNEQFF
TRBV5-1	TRBJ2-3	CASSLDGGGALDTQYF
TRBV30	TRBJ1-2	CAFYRDRPRGYTF
TRBV29-1	TRBJ2-3	CSVRSDTQYF
TRBV5-1	TRBJ1-4	CASSLAMGGANEKLFF
TRBV10-2	TRBJ2-7	CASSERGYEQYF
TRBV29-1	TRBJ2-7	CSVTGGVSVEQYF